The subject of this entry is one T cell receptor beta chain. What it recognizes is unknown. This entry belongs to a study of shared clonotypes between healthy human individuals. General study findings and limits: The study found lower generation probabilities in non-shared clonotypes than in those shared by all four donors. The sharing of 4.5% to 5% of naive CD4 clonotypes was seen across a few donors.

Per the germline V gene, CDR1 is MNHEY and CDR2 is SVGAGI. The CDR3 spans 13 residues. V dropped 0 bases and J dropped 6 bases, with 8 bases sitting between them. TCRdb's table, derived via immunoSEQ multiplex PCR, lists solely in-frame clones and lacks some. The table includes over 300,000 clones, around 86% detected once. Sequences were obtained from memory CD8+ T cells sorted from blood. Subset specified: CD45RO+ cells pooled with CCR7-negative TemRA cells. The chain couples TRBV6-5 to TRBJ1-1; D uncertain. The TCR comes from a man in his late teens or twenties in good health. CDR3 region: CASSYSWESEAFF. The DNA for the CDR3 is TGTGCCAGCAGTTACTCGTGGGAGTCTGAAGCTTTCTTT.